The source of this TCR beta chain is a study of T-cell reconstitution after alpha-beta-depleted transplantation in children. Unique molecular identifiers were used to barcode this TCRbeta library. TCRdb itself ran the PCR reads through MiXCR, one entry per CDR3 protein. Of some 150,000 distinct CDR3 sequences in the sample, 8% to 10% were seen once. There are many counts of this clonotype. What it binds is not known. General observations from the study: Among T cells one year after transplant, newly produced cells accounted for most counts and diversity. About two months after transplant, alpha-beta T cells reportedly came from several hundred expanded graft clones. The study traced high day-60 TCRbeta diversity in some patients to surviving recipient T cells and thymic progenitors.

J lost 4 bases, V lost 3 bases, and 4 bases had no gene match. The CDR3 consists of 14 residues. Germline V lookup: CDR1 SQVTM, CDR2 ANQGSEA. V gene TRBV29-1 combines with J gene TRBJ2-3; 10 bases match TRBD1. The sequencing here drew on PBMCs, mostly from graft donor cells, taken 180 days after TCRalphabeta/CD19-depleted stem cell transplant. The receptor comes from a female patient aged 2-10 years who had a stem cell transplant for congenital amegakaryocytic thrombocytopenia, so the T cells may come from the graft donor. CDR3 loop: CSVETGGGSDTQYF. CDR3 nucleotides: TGCAGCGTTGAGACAGGGGGCGGGTCAGATACGCAGTATTTT.